Presented here are 20 T cell receptor beta chains from one specimen sequenced in a study of T cells in tumors after PD-1 blockade. Clones were sequenced by immunoSEQ multiplex PCR, and TCRdb holds only the in-frame ones, with some missing. The table includes 5,000 to 6,500 clones, around 83% detected once. Sequencing was performed on PBMCs, taken after anti-PD-1 therapy. The receptors originated from a human donor with advanced basal cell or squamous cell carcinoma (not recorded which).

V gene TRBV30 combines with J gene TRBJ2-7; 11 bases line up with TRBD2. The CDR3 is 14 residues long. With 4 bases clipped from V and 0 bases from J, the junction kept 2 bases outside the gene matches. CDR1 is GTSNPN and CDR2 is SVGIG in the germline V gene (reference sequence). DNA of the CDR3: TGTGCCTGGACTGGGACTAGCGGCTCCTACGAGCAGTACTTC. Amino acids: CAWTGTSGSYEQYF.

This clone was seen a single time. The J gene is TRBJ2-5, the V gene TRBV9, with D tentatively TRBD1 (5 bases). V lost 0 bases, J lost 1 base, and 10 bases lay in between. Looked up from germline, CDR1 is SGDLS and CDR2 is YYNGEE. The CDR3 loop spans 15 amino acids. CDR3 residues: CASSVGGRSQETQYF. CDR3 DNA sequence: TGTGCCAGCAGCGTAGGGGGCCGGAGCCAAGAGACCCAGTACTTC.

CDR3 in amino acids: CASMSSTDTQYF. CDR3 nucleotides: TGTGCCAGTATGTCTAGCACAGATACGCAGTATTTT. V usage is TRBV19 and J usage is TRBJ2-3; the D is unclear. Germline V gene sequence: CDR1 LNHDA, CDR2 SQIVND (reference sequence). This CDR3 comprises 12 residues. Trimming shortened V by 7 bases and J by 0 bases, and 5 bases separated the two germline ends. The full variable domain, rest sourced from reference TRBV19 and TRBJ2-3, is DGGITQSPKYLFRKEGQNVTLSCEQNLNHDAMYWYRQDPGQGLRLIYYSQIVNDFQKGDIAEGYSVSREKKESFPLTVTSAQKNPTAFYLCASMSSTDTQYFGPGTRLTVL.

The V call is TRBV6-6, the J call TRBJ2-5; D is unresolved. V lost 6 bases and J lost 5, with 16 bases in between. This CDR3 comprises 14 residues. Germline-derived CDR1 and CDR2 are MNHNY and SVGAGI (reference sequence). The CDR3 DNA reads as TGTGCCAGCAGGCGCACACTGACATATGAGACCCAGTACTTC. Translating gives CASRRTLTYETQYF.

J is TRBJ2-3 and V is TRBV19; D is ambiguous. This CDR3 comprises 15 residues. Trimming took off 5 bases at V and 0 bases at J, with 12 bases between the two ends. Germline V CDR1 and CDR2: LNHDA, SQIVND (reference sequence). The CDR3 DNA is TGTGCCAGTAGTGTTGTTTTCGCTAGCACAGATACGCAGTATTTT. Translation gives CASSVVFASTDTQYF.

V gene TRBV27 combines with J gene TRBJ2-7; D call uncertain. V lost 2 bases and J lost 7, with 12 bases in between. CDR3 length: 13 amino acids. Germline values: CDR1 MNHEY, CDR2 SMNVEV (reference sequence). The CDR3 spells CASSLAARVEQYF. The CDR3, as DNA: TGTGCCAGCAGTTTAGCGGCTCGTGTTGAGCAGTACTTC.

The V call is TRBV5-1, the J call TRBJ1-5; 7 bases fit TRBD1. CDR1 and CDR2 (germline): SGHRS, YFSETQ. Trimming took 4 bases from V and 0 from J; bases not matched to a gene: 4. This CDR3 has 15 amino acids. CDR3 in DNA: TGCGCCAGCAGCCCTACAGGGGATAGCAATCAGCCCCAGCATTTT. This translates into CASSPTGDSNQPQHF.

This clone was counted once. This chain connects TRBV28 to TRBJ2-7, with D unresolved. The CDR3 is 14 amino acids. The V and J ends lost 9 bases and 3 bases respectively, with 18 bases between them. CDR1 is MDHEN, CDR2 SYDVKM, per germline. The CDR3 DNA is TGTGCCAGTGTTCCTTCTGGGATCGGCTACGAGCAGTACTTC. It is translated as CASVPSGIGYEQYF.

The V gene is TRBV27, the J gene TRBJ2-1, with D uncertain. The CDR3 extends over 13 amino acids. V was shortened by 8 bases and J by 5 bases, with 13 bases between the two germline ends. The germline CDR1 and CDR2 sequences are MNHEY and SMNVEV (reference sequence). The CDR3 sequence is CASGAGVHNEQFF. The CDR3 bases are TGTGCCAGCGGAGCTGGTGTGCACAATGAGCAGTTCTTC.

In this sample, this clone turned up a few times. The V and J genes are TRBV24-1 and TRBJ2-5, with TRBD1 matching 7 bases. CDR3 length: 15 residues. Germline V CDR1 and CDR2: KGHDR, SFDVKD. The V segment lost 3 bases and the J segment 1 base; nucleotides outside the gene matches: 4. CDR3 coding DNA: TGTGCCACCAGTGATGGGACAGTACTCCAAGAGACCCAGTACTTC. It codes for CATSDGTVLQETQYF.

The chain links TRBV12-3 or TRBV12-4 to TRBJ1-2; no definite D call. The CDR3 runs 13 residues. Deletions cut 7 bases from V and 4 bases from J, with 13 bases between. CDR3 in DNA: TGTGCCAGCACCGAGGCATATGTCTATGGCTACACCTTC. Its translation: CASTEAYVYGYTF.

V gene TRBV5-1 combines with J gene TRBJ2-3; no clear D gene. The CDR3 extends over 13 amino acids. Germline CDR1 is SGHRS and CDR2 is YFSETQ. Trimming cost V 4 bases and J 1 base, with 7 bases left between them. This chain's CDR3 is CASSPLGTDTQYF. CDR3 DNA sequence: TGCGCCAGCAGCCCCCTTGGCACAGATACGCAGTATTTT.

The genes are TRBV4-2 and TRBJ1-1; possible D gene TRBD1, 5 bases. The CDR3 loop spans 14 amino acids. Germline loops: CDR1 LGHNA, CDR2 YNFKEQ. The V end was cut by 0 bases, the J end by 8 bases, with 13 bases between. As DNA, the CDR3 is TGTGCCAGCAGCCAAGATCCGGGGGTCGGGGAAGCTTTCTTT. Translation gives CASSQDPGVGEAFF.

The chain couples TRBV18 to TRBJ2-1; TRBD1 might be the D (6 bases). CDR1 and CDR2 from the germline V gene are KGHSH and LQKENI. With 0 bases removed from V and 2 bases from J, the gap between germline ends came to 8 bases. The CDR3 has 15 residues. CDR3 sequence (DNA): TGTGCCAGCTCACCACCGGGACACCCCTACAATGAGCAGTTCTTC. This codes for CASSPPGHPYNEQFF.

The J gene is TRBJ2-2, the V gene TRBV5-1; D not certain. Per germline, CDR1 SGHRS and CDR2 YFSETQ. The CDR3 is 17 residues long. V was shortened by 6 bases and J by 0 bases, with 18 bases between the two germline ends. The CDR3 nucleotides read TGCGCCAGCACCCCTGAGGTTACCACCGCGAACACCGGGGAGCTGTTTTTT. Translating gives CASTPEVTTANTGELFF.

CDR3 in DNA: TGTGCCAGCAGTCACGGACAGATGAACACTGAAGCTTTCTTT. Residues: CASSHGQMNTEAFF. The rearrangement joins TRBV6-6 to TRBJ1-1, with D tentatively TRBD1 (6 bases). V was shortened by 5 bases and J by 0 bases, with 10 bases between the two germline ends. From germline, CDR1 is MNHNY and CDR2 SVGAGI (reference sequence). The CDR3 length is 14 residues.

This clone was seen only a few times. The rearrangement links TRBV7-9 to TRBJ1-1; 8 bases fit TRBD1. Germline CDR1 reads SEHNR; CDR2 reads FQNEAQ (reference sequence). Germline trimming cut 5 bases from V and 3 bases from J; bases unmatched to any gene: 8. The CDR3 is 15 amino acids. The CDR3 reads CASSLPQGAHTEAFF. The CDR3 DNA follows: TGTGCCAGCAGCCTCCCTCAGGGGGCGCACACTGAAGCTTTCTTT.

This clone turned up a few times. V and J are TRBV9 and TRBJ1-1; D call uncertain. Germline-derived CDR1 and CDR2 are SGDLS and YYNGEE. This CDR3 spans 14 amino acids. V was pared by 0 bases and J by 6 bases, with 12 bases between. This CDR3 reads CASSVDTDVAEAFF. Here the CDR3 DNA reads TGTGCCAGCAGCGTAGACACGGATGTGGCTGAAGCTTTCTTT.

The genes are TRBV19 and TRBJ2-3; 7 bases are shared with TRBD2. Per germline, CDR1 LNHDA and CDR2 SQIVND (reference sequence). The CDR3 totals 16 residues. V trimming: 4 bases; J trimming: 4 bases; junction bases outside the gene matches: 11. The CDR3, as DNA: TGTGCCAGTAGTAGGACTTATTGGGGGGGGGCAGATACGCAGTATTTT. Protein product: CASSRTYWGGADTQYF.

This clone was observed once. The J gene is TRBJ1-2, the V gene TRBV7-2; perhaps TRBD1 as D (6 bases). The CDR3 spans 15 residues. V lost 7 bases and J lost 0, with 15 bases in between. In germline, CDR1 is SGHTA, CDR2 FQGNSA. The CDR3 spells CASTEGGAPNYGYTF. The CDR3 DNA reads as TGTGCCAGCACCGAGGGGGGGGCCCCTAACTATGGCTACACCTTC.